Included here is one TCR beta chain sequence, with context. The data belong to a study of blood T cell repertoires in COVID-19. Generated by immunoSEQ multiplex PCR, the TCRdb table keeps only in-frame clones and is missing some. The profile shows around 340,000 clones, approximately 89% of them singletons. Germline assignment: CDR1 SGHRS and CDR2 YFSETQ. Trimming took 6 bases from V and 0 from J, leaving 12 bases between them. The CDR3 is made up of 14 amino acids. The chain joins TRBV5-1 to TRBJ1-1; no clear D. Sequencing was performed on peripheral blood. This clonotype was obtained from a woman in her sixties or seventies with COVID-19, enrolled during active disease. CDR3 region: CASMEGTMNTEAFF. CDR3 nucleotides: TGCGCCAGCATGGAGGGCACAATGAACACTGAAGCTTTCTTT. The full variable domain, rest sourced from reference TRBV5-1 and TRBJ1-1, is KAGVTQTPRYLIKTRGQQVTLSCSPISGHRSVSWYQQTPGQGLQFLFEYFSETQRNKGNFPGRFSGRQFSNSRSEMNVSTLELGDSALYLCASMEGTMNTEAFFGQGTRLTVV.